A selection of T cell receptor beta chains follows, all from one sample in a study of cytomegalovirus exposure and HLA in healthy donors. The table came from immunoSEQ multiplex PCR; TCRdb's copy has only in-frame clones and leaves some out. The sample has approximately 200,000 clones; 60% to 80% are singletons. Specimen: PBMCs. The receptors originated from a young man in good health and CMV-seronegative. Each CDR3 is given without its conserved first and last residue. A row's size may be missing; if present it is once, few, many or a size class.

few TRBJ1-2 TRBV27 ASRPTGSGYT
. TRBJ1-5 TRBV4-2 ASSQAVGSQPQH
few TRBJ2-7 TRBV6-5 ASRSAQGSEQY
. TRBJ1-4 TRBV7-9 ASQGGATNEKLF
. TRBJ1-2 TRBV6-5 ASSYGSRDKGGYT
few TRBJ1-2 TRBV19 ASSIGANYGYT
once TRBJ2-4 TRBV6-1 ASSVFHWRGGDIQY
few TRBJ2-2 TRBV6-4 ASSEGVTGELF
. TRBJ1-1 TRBV10-3 AISDRAGTEAF
. TRBJ1-1 TRBV11-3 ASSLDPGRGNTEAF
. TRBJ2-2 TRBV19 ASSIPGVLLTGELF
. TRBJ2-2 TRBV25-1 ASSQPGTNTGELF
. TRBJ2-2 TRBV19 ASRDRASTGELF
. TRBJ2-1 TRBV9 ASSVGREGFNEQF
. TRBJ1-5 TRBV12-5 ASGEQGNQPQH
. TRBJ2-7 TRBV6-6 ASHSGSYEQY
. TRBJ2-3 TRBV14 ASSPNKGKADTQY
. TRBJ1-5 TRBV5-5 ASSGASTGYNQPQH
. TRBJ1-1 TRBV18 ASSPPYEGAEAF
. TRBJ2-7 TRBV11-2 ASSLTVLADEQY
. TRBJ1-1 TRBV7-2 ASSQTVNTEAF
. TRBJ2-5 TRBV4-2 ASSPRLAGGRETQY
. TRBJ2-2 TRBV19 ASSPTDSSAGELF
few TRBJ2-1 TRBV28 ASSTSQSGIYNEQF
. TRBJ2-7 TRBV30 AWSVTRTGFGDEQY
. TRBJ1-1 TRBV30 ALRRGPEAF
. TRBJ2-1 TRBV2 ASSSYPGLAGGIGSYNEQF
few TRBJ1-5 TRBV6-6 ASSLDTSGNQPQH
. TRBJ1-5 TRBV6-5 ASSPVGQESQPQH
. TRBJ2-3 TRBV28 ASSFRRLAGTTDTQY
few TRBJ2-7 TRBV27 ASSFRGLAGGKYEQY
. TRBJ1-4 TRBV5-3 ARSLGIATTNEKLF
. TRBJ2-5 TRBV5-1 ASSGSGTSGGALATQY
. TRBJ2-1 TRBV5-4 ASSSRGNEQF
. TRBJ2-7 TRBV6-1 ASTGEEGYEQY
. TRBJ2-7 TRBV9 ASSVAEGEQY
. TRBJ1-2 TRBV11-3 ASSLRDNYGYT
few TRBJ2-7 TRBV11-1 ASSFARAYEQY
. TRBJ2-1 TRBV7-7 ASSLVEAAYNEQF
once TRBJ1-6 TRBV9 ASSDRGARDSPLH
once TRBJ2-7 TRBV11-2 ASRTTGGGSYEQY
. TRBJ1-3 TRBV4-2 ASSQDLISGNTIY
. TRBJ2-5 TRBV7-3 ASSLGTDQETQY
once TRBJ2-7 TRBV5-1 ASSLSGTGFYEQY
. TRBJ1-4 TRBV28 ASSQTGGDEKLF
. TRBJ1-1 TRBV7-2 ASSLRQGGTEAF
. TRBJ1-2 TRBV10-3 AISERFEQTGYT
. TRBJ2-1 TRBV25-1 ASSDALGTRGKDEQF